Below are 3 T cell receptor beta chains sequenced from a single sample in a study of radiotherapy plus CTLA-4 blockade in lung cancer. Using immunoSEQ multiplex PCR, the repertoire was profiled, and TCRdb retains in-frame clones only, with some absent. The sample lists tens of thousands of clones; more than 60% were seen once. The sequenced sample was peripheral blood, obtained from a patient treated with radiotherapy plus ipilimumab. The source of these receptors is a human donor with non-small cell lung cancer whose response to radiotherapy plus ipilimumab could not be evaluated. Some clones in this sample may be carry-over from other donors' samples.

The chain uses TRBV6-5 and TRBJ2-1; 13 nucleotides align to TRBD2. The CDR3 sequence is 15 residues long. V lost 7 bases, J lost 6 bases, and 6 bases stayed unmatched. CDR1 MNHEY and CDR2 SVGAGI come from the germline V gene. The CDR3 here is CASTRTSGGPNEQFF. CDR3 nucleotides: TGTGCCAGCACCCGGACTAGCGGGGGCCCCAATGAGCAGTTCTTC.

This clone was seen ten or more times. The chain is built from TRBV9 and TRBJ1-4; a possible D gene is TRBD1 (5 bases). V was pared by 3 bases and J by 2 bases, with 11 bases between. The V gene's germline CDR1 is SGDLS and CDR2 YYNGEE. The CDR3 is 15 amino acids. The CDR3 loop reads CASSATTATNEKLFF. The CDR3 DNA reads as TGTGCCAGCAGCGCTACGACAGCTACTAATGAAAAACTGTTTTTT. Drawing the rest from reference TRBV9 and TRBJ1-4, the complete variable domain is DSGVTQTPKHLITATGQRVTLRCSPRSGDLSVYWYQQSLDQGLQFLIQYYNGEERAKGNILERFSAQQFPDLHSELNLSSLELGDSALYFCASSATTATNEKLFFGSGTQLSVL.

This chain links TRBV7-3 with TRBJ2-7; the match to TRBD1 covers 7 bases. The germline V gene has CDR1 SGHTA and CDR2 FQGTGA. V lost 0 bases to trimming and J lost 3 bases; unmatched junction nucleotides: 5. The CDR3 loop spans 15 amino acids. CDR3 sequence: CASSLTGTVLYEQYF. In nucleotides, the CDR3 is TGTGCCAGCAGCTTAACTGGGACAGTCCTCTACGAGCAGTACTTC.